A single sample gave rise to the 23 T cell receptor beta chains below, sequenced in a study of shared clonotypes between healthy human individuals. Assay: immunoSEQ multiplex PCR; the TCRdb copy retains only in-frame clones and omits some. The repertoire holds 2,500,000 or so clones, around 93% seen once, with roughly 0.34% in the top ten. Material: naive CD4+ T cells from PBMCs. Documented subset: CD45RA+ positively selected. The source is a man between 18 and 35 years old in good health. Some clones in this sample may be carry-over from other donors' samples.

The genes are TRBV5-1 and TRBJ2-7, with D tentatively TRBD2 (6 bases). V shed 0 bases and J shed 2 bases, with 12 bases lying between them. Germline lookup yields CDR1 SGHRS and CDR2 YFSETQ. The CDR3 consists of 15 residues. CDR3 in amino acids: CASSLVSSGPYEQYF. The CDR3 nucleotides read TGCGCCAGCAGCTTGGTGTCGAGCGGGCCCTACGAGCAGTACTTC.

The genes are TRBV7-3 and TRBJ2-1, with a tentative D call TRBD2 (5 bases). CDR3 size: 14 residues. V was cut by 5 bases and J by 12 bases, with 20 bases left in between. Looked up from germline, CDR1 is SGHTA and CDR2 is FQGTGA. The CDR3 DNA reads TGTGCCAGCAGCCCCGAAAGCTCCGGGCTAGCGCAGTTCTTC. Its translation: CASSPESSGLAQFF. Full variable domain (outside the CDR3, taken from reference TRBV7-3 and TRBJ2-1): GAGVSQTPSNKVTEKGKYVELRCDPISGHTALYWYRQSLGQGPEFLIYFQGTGAADDSGLPNDRFFAVRPEGSVSTLKIQRTERGDSAVYLCASSPESSGLAQFFGPGTRLTVL.

This rearrangement joins TRBV5-1 to TRBJ1-1; D may be TRBD1 (5 bases). The CDR3 runs 15 residues. Germline loops: CDR1 SGHRS, CDR2 YFSETQ. V was pared by 4 bases and J by 3 bases, with 16 bases between. CDR3 nucleotides: TGCGCCAGCAGCGGACGTGGGGCAGATTACACTGAAGCTTTCTTT. Encoded protein: CASSGRGADYTEAFF.

V usage is TRBV4-2 and J usage is TRBJ1-4; no clear D. Per the germline V gene, CDR1 is LGHNA and CDR2 is YNFKEQ. With 5 bases removed from V and 0 bases from J, the gap between germline ends came to 4 bases. The CDR3 totals 13 residues. The CDR3 DNA reads as TGTGCCAGCAGCACTTCAACTAATGAAAAACTGTTTTTT. Translating gives CASSTSTNEKLFF.

This clone was seen a handful of times. The chain recombines TRBV19 with TRBJ2-7, with 7 positions matching TRBD1. J gave up 7 bases and V 1 base, and 10 bases lay outside the gene matches. Germline CDR1 reads LNHDA; CDR2 reads SQIVND (reference sequence). This CDR3 spans 15 amino acids. The CDR3 is CASSIGRGGTGEQYF. CDR3 nucleotide sequence: TGTGCCAGTAGTATAGGCAGAGGGGGCACGGGTGAGCAGTACTTC.

V usage is TRBV7-9 and J usage is TRBJ1-2, with 8 bases lining up with TRBD1. Per the germline V gene, CDR1 is SEHNR and CDR2 is FQNEAQ (reference sequence). V gave up 4 bases and J gave up 4 bases; unmatched junction bases: 5. The CDR3 spans 14 residues. This CDR3 is CASSSAGGSYGYTF. CDR3 nucleotide sequence: TGTGCCAGCAGCTCCGCAGGGGGCTCCTATGGCTACACCTTC.

This clone was detected only once. The J gene is TRBJ2-3, the V gene TRBV21-1; the table's D call TRBD1 went unverified against the DNA. TRBV21-1 has pseudogene status. CDR3 length: 12 residues. CDR3 coding DNA: TGTGCCAGCAGCAAATTTCTGAGACAGGGGCAATTT. Its protein is CASSKFLRQGQF.

The chain uses TRBV5-6 and TRBJ1-2; D call uncertain. The V end lost 2 bases, the J end lost 7 bases, and 15 bases lay between the germline ends. Germline lookup yields CDR1 SGHDT and CDR2 YYEEEE. CDR3 size: 14 residues. CDR3 sequence: CASSFSLGISGYTF. Written as DNA, the CDR3 is TGTGCCAGCAGCTTCAGTCTGGGAATTAGTGGCTACACCTTC.

This clone was recorded once. The chain employs TRBV19 and TRBJ2-2; 7 bases match TRBD1. The V gene's germline CDR1 is LNHDA and CDR2 SQIVND (reference sequence). The CDR3 is 15 amino acids. With 5 bases clipped from V and 3 bases from J, the junction kept 6 bases outside the gene matches. In DNA, the CDR3 is TGTGCCAGTAGTTATGCAACAGGGGACACCGGGGAGCTGTTTTTT. It codes for CASSYATGDTGELFF.

The chain links TRBV2 to TRBJ1-1, with D uncertain. Trimming took off 4 bases at V and 5 bases at J, with 11 bases between the two ends. The CDR3 spans 13 residues. Germline loops: CDR1 SNHLY, CDR2 FYNNEI. DNA for the CDR3: TGTGCCAGCAGTGGGGTCCTAGGTACTGAAGCTTTCTTT. Amino acids: CASSGVLGTEAFF.

This chain links TRBV6-6 with TRBJ1-4; D perhaps matches TRBD1 (5 bases). There are 13 residues in the CDR3. CDR1 is MNHNY, CDR2 SVGAGI, per germline (reference sequence). V was trimmed by 5 bases and J by 11 bases, leaving 15 bases between them. The CDR3 nucleotides read TGTGCCAGCAGTGTGCCTCGGGAGGGGAAACTGTTTTTT. It translates to CASSVPREGKLFF.

The chain carries TRBV6-1 and TRBJ1-3; possibly TRBD1 for D (5 bases). This CDR3 region has 14 residues. The V end was cut by 7 bases, the J end by 5 bases, with 15 bases between. CDR1 and CDR2 from the germline V gene are MNHNS and SASEGT. CDR3 sequence reads: CASIRGHERNTIYF. CDR3 nucleotide sequence: TGTGCCAGCATACGGGGCCACGAAAGAAACACCATATATTTT.

In regard to this clone: This specimen includes other DNA sequences encoding the same CDR3. The chain uses TRBV18 and TRBJ2-7; 11 bases match TRBD2. CDR3 size: 16 residues. V lost 2 bases and J lost 0; bases outside the gene matches: 3. Germline V lookup: CDR1 KGHSH, CDR2 LQKENI. For the CDR3, the DNA is TGTGCCAGCTCACCAGGACTAGCGGGCCTCTCCTACGAGCAGTACTTC. Protein: CASSPGLAGLSYEQYF.

This sequence joins TRBV6-6 and TRBJ1-5; unclear D gene. Deletions cut 7 bases from V and 5 bases from J, with 9 bases between. Per the germline V gene, CDR1 is MNHNY and CDR2 is SVGAGI (reference sequence). This CDR3 spans 12 amino acids. CDR3 protein: CASKTPDQPQHF. The CDR3 nucleotides read TGTGCCAGCAAGACCCCCGATCAGCCCCAGCATTTT.

V and J are TRBV4-1 and TRBJ2-2; 7 bases are shared with TRBD1. The germline V gene has CDR1 MGHRA and CDR2 YSYEKL. Trimming at V came to 2 bases and at J to 7 bases, leaving 10 bases not matched to a gene. The CDR3 runs 16 residues. For the CDR3, the DNA is TGCGCCAGCAGCCAATCGAAAGGGGGCGCCGGCGGGGAGCTGTTTTTT. The encoded protein is CASSQSKGGAGGELFF.

The V gene is TRBV2, the J gene TRBJ2-3; TRBD1 aligns across 9 bases. V shed 6 bases and J 8 bases; nucleotides not matched to a gene: 9. This CDR3 comprises 14 residues. Germline CDR1 SNHLY, CDR2 FYNNEI. The CDR3 loop reads CASRGGQGFGTQYF. CDR3 in DNA: TGTGCCAGCAGGGGGGGACAGGGATTTGGTACGCAGTATTTT.

The chain links TRBV19 to TRBJ1-1, with 9 bases matching TRBD1. The trim removed 5 bases at V and 6 bases at J, leaving 4 bases unmatched. The CDR3 contains 13 residues. The germline V gene has CDR1 LNHDA and CDR2 SQIVND (reference sequence). CDR3 bases: TGTGCCAGTAGTCCAAGGACAGGGGCTGAAGCTTTCTTT. This encodes CASSPRTGAEAFF.

V usage is TRBV7-9 and J usage is TRBJ1-6; D is undetermined. Trimming left V 3 bases short and J 7 bases short, with 10 bases between. The CDR3 has 14 amino acids. Germline V gene lookup returns CDR1 SEHNR and CDR2 FQNEAQ (reference sequence). The CDR3 loop reads CASSFSGLNSPLHF. CDR3 nucleotide sequence: TGTGCCAGCAGCTTTAGTGGCCTCAATTCACCCCTCCACTTT.

This chain connects TRBV9 to TRBJ2-3; 11 bases align to TRBD2. The V and J ends lost 0 bases and 4 bases, in that order; junction bases with no gene match: 7. Germline CDR1 SGDLS, CDR2 YYNGEE. The CDR3 covers 17 residues. The CDR3 protein is CASSVGKTSGSSDTQYF. The CDR3 bases are TGTGCCAGCAGCGTAGGTAAAACTAGCGGGAGTTCAGATACGCAGTATTTT.

Here the CDR3 reads CASSPGAGANVLTF. CDR3 DNA: TGTGCCAGCAGCCCGGGGGCCGGGGCCAACGTCCTGACTTTC. The V and J genes are TRBV5-6 and TRBJ2-6; either TRBD1 or TRBD2 may fit D (6 bases each). This CDR3 contains 14 residues. Germline V lookup: CDR1 SGHDT, CDR2 YYEEEE. Trimming took 4 bases from V and 4 from J, leaving 9 bases between them. The full variable domain, rest sourced from reference TRBV5-6 and TRBJ2-6, is DAGVTQSPTHLIKTRGQQVTLRCSPKSGHDTVSWYQQALGQGPQFIFQYYEEEERQRGNFPDRFSGHQFPNYSSELNVNALLLGDSALYLCASSPGAGANVLTFGAGSRLTVL.

The chain recombines TRBV18 with TRBJ2-7, with TRBD1 identical over 11 bases. This CDR3 contains 15 residues. Germline V lookup: CDR1 KGHSH, CDR2 LQKENI. V lost 6 bases and J lost 5; bases outside the gene matches: 9. The CDR3 coding sequence is TGTGCCAGCTCTTCCCCGGACAGGGGGCTCGACGAGCAGTACTTC. Its protein product is CASSSPDRGLDEQYF.

This sequence joins TRBV5-8 and TRBJ1-1; 8 bases line up with TRBD1. This CDR3 region has 19 residues. Losses at the gene ends were 3 bases for V and 2 bases for J; bases not matched to a gene: 18. CDR1 SGHTS and CDR2 YDEGEE come from the germline V gene. CDR3 nucleotides: TGTGCCAGCAGCTCAGTTAGGTGGGCGGGGGACAGGCTTAACACTGAAGCTTTCTTT. This gives the protein CASSSVRWAGDRLNTEAFF.

V and J are TRBV2 and TRBJ1-1; D remains ambiguous. CDR3 length: 13 residues. Germline CDR1 is SNHLY and CDR2 is FYNNEI. Deletions cut 4 bases from V and 3 bases from J, with 9 bases between. The CDR3 region has the DNA TGTGCCAGCAGTGGGTCCCGGGACACTGAAGCTTTCTTT. This codes for CASSGSRDTEAFF. The full variable domain, rest sourced from reference TRBV2 and TRBJ1-1, is EPEVTQTPSHQVTQMGQEVILRCVPISNHLYFYWYRQILGQKVEFLVSFYNNEISEKSEIFDDQFSVERPDGSNFTLKIRSTKLEDSAMYFCASSGSRDTEAFFGQGTRLTVV.